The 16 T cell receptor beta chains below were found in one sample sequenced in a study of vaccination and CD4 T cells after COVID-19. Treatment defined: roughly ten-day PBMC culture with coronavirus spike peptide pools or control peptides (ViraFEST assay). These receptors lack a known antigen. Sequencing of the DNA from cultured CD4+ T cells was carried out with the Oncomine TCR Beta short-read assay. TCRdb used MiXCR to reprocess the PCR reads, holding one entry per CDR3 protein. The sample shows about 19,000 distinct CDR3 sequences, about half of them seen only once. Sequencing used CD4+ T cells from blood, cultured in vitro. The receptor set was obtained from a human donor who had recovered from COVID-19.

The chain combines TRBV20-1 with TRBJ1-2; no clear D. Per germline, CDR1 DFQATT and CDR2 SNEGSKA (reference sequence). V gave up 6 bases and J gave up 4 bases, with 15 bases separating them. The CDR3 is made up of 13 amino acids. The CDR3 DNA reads TGCAGTGCACCCCACCAGTTCGTCTATGGCTACACCTTC. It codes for CSAPHQFVYGYTF.

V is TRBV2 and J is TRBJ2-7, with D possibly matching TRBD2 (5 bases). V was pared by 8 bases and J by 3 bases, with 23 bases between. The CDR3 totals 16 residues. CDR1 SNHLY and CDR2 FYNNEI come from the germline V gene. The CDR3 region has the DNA TGTGCCAGCCACCTAGGGCCTCTAGCAGAAGGCTACGAGCAGTACTTC. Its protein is CASHLGPLAEGYEQYF. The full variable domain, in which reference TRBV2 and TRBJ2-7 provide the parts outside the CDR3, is EPEVTQTPSHQVTQMGQEVILRCVPISNHLYFYWYRQILGQKVEFLVSFYNNEISEKSEIFDDQFSVERPDGSNFTLKIRSTKLEDSAMYFCASHLGPLAEGYEQYFGPGTRLTVT.

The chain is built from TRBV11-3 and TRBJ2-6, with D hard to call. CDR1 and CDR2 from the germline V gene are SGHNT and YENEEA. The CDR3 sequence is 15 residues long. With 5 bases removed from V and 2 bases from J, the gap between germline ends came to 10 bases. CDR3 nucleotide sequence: TGTGCCAGCAGCCCCCGGTCTCCTGGGGCCAACGTCCTGACTTTC. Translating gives CASSPRSPGANVLTF.

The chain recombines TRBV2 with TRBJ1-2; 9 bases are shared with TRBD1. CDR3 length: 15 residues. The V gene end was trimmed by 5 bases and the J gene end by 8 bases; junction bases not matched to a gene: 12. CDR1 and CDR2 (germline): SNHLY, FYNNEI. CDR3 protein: CASSPPGTGTLGYTF. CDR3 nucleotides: TGTGCCAGCAGTCCGCCCGGGACAGGGACCTTGGGCTACACCTTC.

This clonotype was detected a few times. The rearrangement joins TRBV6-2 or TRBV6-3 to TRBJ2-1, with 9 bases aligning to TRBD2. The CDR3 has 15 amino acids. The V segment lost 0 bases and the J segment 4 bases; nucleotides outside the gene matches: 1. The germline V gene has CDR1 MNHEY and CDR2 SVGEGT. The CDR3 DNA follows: TGTGCCAGCAGTTACTCTCTAGCGGGGTACAATGAGCAGTTCTTC. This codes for CASSYSLAGYNEQFF.

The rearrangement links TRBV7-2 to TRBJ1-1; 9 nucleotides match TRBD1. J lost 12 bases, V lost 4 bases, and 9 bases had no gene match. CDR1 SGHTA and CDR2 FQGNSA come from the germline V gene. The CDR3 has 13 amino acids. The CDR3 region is CASSSPGDRETFF. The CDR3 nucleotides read TGTGCCAGCAGCTCCCCGGGGGACAGGGAAACTTTCTTT. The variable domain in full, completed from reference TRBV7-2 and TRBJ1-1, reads GAGVSQSPSNKVTEKGKDVELRCDPISGHTALYWYRQSLGQGLEFLIYFQGNSAPDKSGLPSDRFSAERTGGSVSTLTIQRTQQEDSAVYLCASSSPGDRETFFGQGTRLTVV.

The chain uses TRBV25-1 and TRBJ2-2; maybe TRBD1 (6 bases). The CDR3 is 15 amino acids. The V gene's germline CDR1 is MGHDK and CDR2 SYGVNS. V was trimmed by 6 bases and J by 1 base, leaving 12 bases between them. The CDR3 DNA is TGTGCCAGCAGAGATCAGACAGGGAACACCGGGGAGCTGTTTTTT. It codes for CASRDQTGNTGELFF.

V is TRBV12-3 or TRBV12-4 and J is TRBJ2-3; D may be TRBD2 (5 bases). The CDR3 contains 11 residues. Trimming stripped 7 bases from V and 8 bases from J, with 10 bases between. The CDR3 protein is CASTDRGTQYF. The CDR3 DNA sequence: TGTGCCAGCACCGATCGGGGTACGCAGTATTTT.

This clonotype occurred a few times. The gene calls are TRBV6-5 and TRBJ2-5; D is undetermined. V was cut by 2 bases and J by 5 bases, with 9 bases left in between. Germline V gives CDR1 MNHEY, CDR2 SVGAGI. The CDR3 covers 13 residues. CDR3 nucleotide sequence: TGTGCCAGCAGTTACAGCGTAGGGGAGACCCAGTACTTC. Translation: CASSYSVGETQYF.

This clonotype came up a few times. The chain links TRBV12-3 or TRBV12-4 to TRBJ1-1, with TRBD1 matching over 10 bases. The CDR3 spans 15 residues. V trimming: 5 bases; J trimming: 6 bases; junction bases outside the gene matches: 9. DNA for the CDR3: TGTGCCAGCAGTCCCCGGTCGGGACAGGGGCCTGAAGCTTTCTTT. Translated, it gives CASSPRSGQGPEAFF.

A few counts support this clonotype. Here the CDR3 DNA reads TGTGCCAGCAGCTCGCGGGGGGCGGGCCTGAACTATGGCTACACCTTC. Translation: CASSSRGAGLNYGYTF. The rearrangement joins TRBV5-4 to TRBJ1-2; D may be TRBD1 (6 bases). Germline V gene lookup returns CDR1 SGHNT and CDR2 YYREEE (reference sequence). This CDR3 comprises 16 residues. The V end was cut by 3 bases, the J end by 2 bases, with 17 bases between.

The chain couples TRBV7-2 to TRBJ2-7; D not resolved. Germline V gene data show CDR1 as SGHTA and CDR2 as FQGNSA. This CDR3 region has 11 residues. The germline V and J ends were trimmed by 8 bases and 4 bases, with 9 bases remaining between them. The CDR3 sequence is CASGERYEQYF. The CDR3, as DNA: TGTGCCAGCGGGGAAAGGTACGAGCAGTACTTC.

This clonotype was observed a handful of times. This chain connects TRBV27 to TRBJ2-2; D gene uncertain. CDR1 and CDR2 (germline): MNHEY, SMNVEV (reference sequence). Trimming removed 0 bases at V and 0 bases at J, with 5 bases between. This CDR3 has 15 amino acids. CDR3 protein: CASSLSSPNTGELFF. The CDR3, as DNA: TGTGCCAGCAGTTTATCCAGCCCGAACACCGGGGAGCTGTTTTTT.

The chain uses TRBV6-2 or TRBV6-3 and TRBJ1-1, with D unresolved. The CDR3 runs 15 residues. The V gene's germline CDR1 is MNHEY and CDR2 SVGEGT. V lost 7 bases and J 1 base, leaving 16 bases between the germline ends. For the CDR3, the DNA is TGTGCCAGCATTACGATTGGACGGAGGAACACTGAAGCTTTCTTT. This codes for CASITIGRRNTEAFF.

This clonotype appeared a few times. CDR3 sequence reads: CASSKGGGCTF. The CDR3 DNA follows: TGTGCCAGCAGCAAAGGTGGGGGCTGCACCTTC. The genes are TRBV21-1 and TRBJ1-2. TRBV21-1 is shown as a pseudogene. The CDR3 is 11 residues long.

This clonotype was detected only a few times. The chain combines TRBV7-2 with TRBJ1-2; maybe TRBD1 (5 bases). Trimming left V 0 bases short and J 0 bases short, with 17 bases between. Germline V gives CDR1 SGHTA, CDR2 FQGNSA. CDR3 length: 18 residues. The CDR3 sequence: CASSLAVAGQGANYGYTF. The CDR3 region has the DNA TGTGCCAGCAGCTTAGCGGTGGCGGGTCAGGGAGCTAACTATGGCTACACCTTC.